This T cell receptor (beta chain) was retrieved from a study of T-cell memory formation after mild COVID-19. MiXCR, run by TCRdb on the 5' RACE reads, gives a single entry per CDR3 protein. This sample yields hundreds of thousands of distinct CDR3 sequences, of which 20% to 25% are seen a single time; roughly a fifth belongs to the top ten. Germline-derived CDR1 and CDR2 are MGHRA and YSYEKL. This CDR3 comprises 14 residues. The V end was cut by 3 bases, the J end by 7 bases, with 15 bases between. The sequenced sample was PBMCs or a T cell subset sorted from them (not recorded which). The sequence was collected from a man aged 18-30 years who had mild COVID-19 (a few samples of this study predate the infection). Cell type and time point are not known. This chain connects TRBV4-1 to TRBJ1-1; a possible D gene is TRBD1 (5 bases). The CDR3 protein is CASSHLSPGREAFF. The CDR3 DNA reads as TGCGCCAGCAGCCACCTCTCCCCGGGGCGTGAAGCTTTCTTT.